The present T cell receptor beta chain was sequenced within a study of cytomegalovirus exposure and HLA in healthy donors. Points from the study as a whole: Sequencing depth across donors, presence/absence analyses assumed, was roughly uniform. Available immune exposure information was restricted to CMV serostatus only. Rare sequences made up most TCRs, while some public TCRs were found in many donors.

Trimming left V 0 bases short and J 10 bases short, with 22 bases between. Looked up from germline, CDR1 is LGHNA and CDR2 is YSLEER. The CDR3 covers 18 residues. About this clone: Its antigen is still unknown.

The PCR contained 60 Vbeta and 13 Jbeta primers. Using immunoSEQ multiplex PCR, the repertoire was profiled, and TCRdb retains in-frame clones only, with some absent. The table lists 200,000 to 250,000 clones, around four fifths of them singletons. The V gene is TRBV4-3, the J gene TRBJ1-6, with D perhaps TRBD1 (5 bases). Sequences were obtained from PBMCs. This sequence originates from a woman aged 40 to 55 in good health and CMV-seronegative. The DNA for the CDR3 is TGCGCCAGCAGCCAAGAGGCAGGAGGGGAAGACATCTTGTCACCCCTCCACTTT. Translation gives CASSQEAGGEDILSPLHF.